The 12 T cell receptor beta chains reported below all come from one sample, sequenced in a study of T cell changes during pregnancy in multiple sclerosis. Method: immunoSEQ multiplex PCR; TCRdb's copy keeps in-frame clones and lacks some. Among 65,000 to 95,000 clones, 70% to 90% were seen once, and the ten largest hold 1.5% to 2%. The sequences come from peripheral blood, collected before pregnancy. Receptor source: a female donor with multiple sclerosis, enrolled in a pregnancy study.

The chain has TRBV29-1 and TRBJ1-1, with D hard to call. CDR3 size: 11 residues. Germline CDR1 and CDR2: SQVTM and ANQGSEA. V gave up 7 bases and J gave up 3 bases, with 9 bases separating them. In DNA, the CDR3 is TGCAGCGCTTTAAGAGACACTGAAGCTTTCTTT. Translated, it gives CSALRDTEAFF.

The gene calls are TRBV29-1 and TRBJ2-1; D gene ambiguous. Trimming removed 4 bases at V and 2 bases at J, with 12 bases between. The germline gives CDR1 SQVTM, CDR2 ANQGSEA. This CDR3 is 14 amino acids long. The CDR3 DNA reads as TGCAGCGTTGCGAATCAAGCCCCCTACAATGAGCAGTTCTTC. Translation gives CSVANQAPYNEQFF.

This chain uses TRBV11-2 with TRBJ1-2; tentative D call: TRBD1 (5 bases). Germline CDR1 reads SGHAT; CDR2 reads FQNNGV. The CDR3 is 19 residues long. V was pared by 2 bases and J by 7 bases, with 29 bases between. CDR3 region: CASSLSGLGRGTLLGGYTF. The CDR3 DNA reads TGTGCCAGCAGCTTATCAGGGTTGGGTCGGGGGACTCTGTTGGGTGGCTACACCTTC. Together with reference TRBV11-2 and TRBJ1-2, the CDR3 gives the full variable domain: EAGVAQSPRYKIIEKRQSVAFWCNPISGHATLYWYQQILGQGPKLLIQFQNNGVVDDSQLPKDRFSAERLKGVDSTLKIQPAKLEDSAVYLCASSLSGLGRGTLLGGYTFGSGTRLTVV.

The chain is built from TRBV4-1 and TRBJ1-2, with 7 bases identical to TRBD1. V was pared by 8 bases and J by 5 bases, with 8 bases of the junction left unmatched. The CDR3 is 13 residues long. Germline CDR1 reads MGHRA; CDR2 reads YSYEKL. The CDR3 region has the DNA TGCGCCAGCGGTCTCGGGACAGCATATGGCTACACCTTC. Protein sequence: CASGLGTAYGYTF.

The count of this clone is one. CDR3 DNA sequence: TGTGCCAGCAGCCCCTGGGGGTCCGGGACAGGGGGTCAGTTCTTC. Its translation: CASSPWGSGTGGQFF. This chain uses TRBV5-6 with TRBJ2-1, with TRBD1 identical over 11 bases. This CDR3 spans 15 amino acids. The V gene's germline CDR1 is SGHDT and CDR2 YYEEEE. V gave up 4 bases and J gave up 13 bases; unmatched junction bases: 13. Combining the CDR3 with reference TRBV5-6 and TRBJ2-1 gives the whole variable domain DAGVTQSPTHLIKTRGQQVTLRCSPKSGHDTVSWYQQALGQGPQFIFQYYEEEERQRGNFPDRFSGHQFPNYSSELNVNALLLGDSALYLCASSPWGSGTGGQFFGPGTRLTVL.

The chain is built from TRBV28 and TRBJ2-7, with 8 bases aligning to TRBD1. V shed 7 bases, J shed 5 bases, and the junction held 13 bases outside the gene matches. Per germline, CDR1 MDHEN and CDR2 SYDVKM. The CDR3 spans 15 residues. In nucleotides, the CDR3 is TGTGCCAGCATCCCTCCTGGACAGGGTAGCCACGAGCAGTACTTC. It specifies CASIPPGQGSHEQYF.

In its sample, this clone was seen once. The rearrangement joins TRBV9 to TRBJ1-6, with D possibly matching TRBD1 (5 bases). V lost 3 bases and J lost 2, with 12 bases in between. The germline V gene encodes CDR1 SGDLS and CDR2 YYNGEE. This CDR3 comprises 16 residues. CDR3 in amino acids: CASSEGMGPYNSPLHF. The CDR3 nucleotides are TGTGCCAGCAGCGAAGGGATGGGGCCCTATAATTCACCCCTCCACTTT.

The chain combines TRBV5-1 with TRBJ2-3; the match to TRBD2 covers 15 bases. The CDR3 is 18 residues long. V shed 5 bases and J 5 bases; nucleotides not matched to a gene: 12. Looked up from germline, CDR1 is SGHRS and CDR2 is YFSETQ. The CDR3 DNA is TGCGCCAGCAGTCGGGGGACTAGCGGGGGGATCTTGTTAGATACGCAGTATTTT. It codes for CASSRGTSGGILLDTQYF. The whole variable domain, remainder taken from reference TRBV5-1 and TRBJ2-3, is KAGVTQTPRYLIKTRGQQVTLSCSPISGHRSVSWYQQTPGQGLQFLFEYFSETQRNKGNFPGRFSGRQFSNSRSEMNVSTLELGDSALYLCASSRGTSGGILLDTQYFGPGTRLTVL.

CDR3 loop: CAWSAGVSNEKLFF. The CDR3 DNA reads as TGTGCCTGGAGTGCAGGGGTGTCTAATGAAAAACTGTTTTTT. The rearrangement links TRBV30 to TRBJ1-4; possibly TRBD1 for D (6 bases). The CDR3 has 14 amino acids. Germline V gene sequence: CDR1 GTSNPN, CDR2 SVGIG (reference sequence). V dropped 1 base and J dropped 3 bases, with 9 bases sitting between them.

This chain joins TRBV28 and TRBJ1-1, with D unclear. Between the trimmed V and J ends, which lost 6 bases and 6 bases, there was a span of 20 bases. The CDR3 spans 15 residues. Germline CDR1 reads MDHEN; CDR2 reads SYDVKM. The CDR3 spells CASSTKSLSLPEAFF. The DNA of the CDR3 is TGTGCCAGCAGCACAAAATCCCTGTCCCTCCCTGAAGCTTTCTTT.

The gene calls are TRBV7-3 and TRBJ1-2, with 9 bases lining up with TRBD1. Trimming at V came to 4 bases and at J to 8 bases, leaving 8 bases not matched to a gene. CDR1 and CDR2 from the germline V gene are SGHTA and FQGTGA. The CDR3 covers 14 residues. The CDR3 spells CASSSRTGVGGYTF. The CDR3 DNA follows: TGTGCCAGCAGCTCCCGGACAGGGGTGGGCGGCTACACCTTC.

The gene calls are TRBV5-6 and TRBJ1-1, with 10 bases lining up with TRBD1. CDR1 and CDR2 from the germline V gene are SGHDT and YYEEEE. With 4 bases clipped from V and 1 base from J, the junction kept 4 bases outside the gene matches. The CDR3 extends over 15 amino acids. The CDR3, as DNA: TGTGCCAGCAGCCCCCGGGACAGGGGGAACACTGAAGCTTTCTTT. As protein: CASSPRDRGNTEAFF.